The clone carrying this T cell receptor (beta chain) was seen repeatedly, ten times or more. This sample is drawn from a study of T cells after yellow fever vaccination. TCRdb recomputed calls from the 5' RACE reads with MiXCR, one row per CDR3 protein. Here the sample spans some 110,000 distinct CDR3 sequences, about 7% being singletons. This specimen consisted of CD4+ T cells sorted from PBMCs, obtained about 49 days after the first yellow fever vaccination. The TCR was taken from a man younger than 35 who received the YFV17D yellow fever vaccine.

The CDR3: CASTKTPGANVLTF. The CDR3 nucleotides read TGTGCCAGCACCAAGACCCCTGGGGCCAACGTCCTGACTTTC. The chain couples TRBV12-3 or TRBV12-4 to TRBJ2-6, with D uncertain. Deletions cut 7 bases from V and 2 bases from J, with 9 bases between. There are 14 residues in the CDR3.